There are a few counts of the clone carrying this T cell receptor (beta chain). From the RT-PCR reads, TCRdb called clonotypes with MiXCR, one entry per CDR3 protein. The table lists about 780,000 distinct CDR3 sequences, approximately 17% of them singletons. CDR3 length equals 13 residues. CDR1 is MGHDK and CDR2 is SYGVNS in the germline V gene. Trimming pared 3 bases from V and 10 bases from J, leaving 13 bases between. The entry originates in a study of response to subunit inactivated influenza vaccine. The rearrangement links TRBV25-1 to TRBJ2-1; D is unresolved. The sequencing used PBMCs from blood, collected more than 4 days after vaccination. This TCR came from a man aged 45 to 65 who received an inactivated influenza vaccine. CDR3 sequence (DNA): TGTGCCAGCAGTGATTTGACCGTGGAGGAGCAGTTCTTC. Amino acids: CASSDLTVEEQFF.